This TCR beta chain was obtained from a study of blood T cells in healthy people across ages. The study, taken as a whole, reports: Per million T cells, TCR beta diversity dropped roughly linearly as age increased. A greater number of naive CD4+ cells and higher diversity distinguished long-lived donors from aged donors.

Notes on this clonotype: Its matching antigen is unknown.

The CDR3 sequence is 13 residues long. The germline CDR1 and CDR2 sequences are SGHAT and FQNNGV. Trimming removed 6 bases at V and 1 base at J, with 7 bases between. Primed by a sample-barcoded 5' primer and a J-beta primer mix, a second PCR proceeded for 7 to 11 cycles. The template-switch adaptor was a 5' adaptor with 12 random nucleotides. It tagged each cDNA molecule. TCRdb re-derived calls from the 5' RACE reads in MiXCR, one entry per CDR3 protein. Here the sample spans almost 800,000 distinct CDR3 sequences, roughly 64% being singletons. This receptor was obtained from a man aged 25 to 45 in good health. Sequencing was performed on blood. The V and J genes are TRBV11-2 and TRBJ2-4; D is unclear. CDR3 bases: TGTGCCAGCAGGTCGGAGGCCAAAAACATTCAGTACTTC. Encoded protein: CASRSEAKNIQYF.